Given below is one TCR beta chain in context. The data were taken from a study of blood T cell repertoires in COVID-19. The trim removed 4 bases at V and 1 base at J, leaving 0 bases unmatched. The CDR3 is 15 amino acids. CDR1 and CDR2 from the germline V gene are SGHKS and YYEKEE (reference sequence). Measured with immunoSEQ multiplex PCR; TCRdb has only the in-frame clones, and not every one. This sample yields about 180,000 clones, of which approximately 90% are seen a single time; roughly 3.7% belongs to the top ten. Sequences were obtained from peripheral blood. J is TRBJ2-6 and V is TRBV5-5, with 9 bases identical to TRBD1. The sequence derives from a woman aged 25 to 45 with acute or convalescent COVID-19. The CDR3 bases are TGTGCCAGCAGCGGGACAGGGTCTGGGGCCAACGTCCTGACTTTC. Encoded protein: CASSGTGSGANVLTF.